This T cell receptor beta chain was found in a study of T-cell reconstitution after alpha-beta-depleted transplantation in children. The study's findings and limits: The main origin of T-cell counts and diversity one year after transplant was newly produced T cells. In patients about two months after transplant, alpha-beta T cells reportedly arose from several hundred expanded graft clones. Recipient T cells and thymic progenitors that survived gave rise to the high TCRbeta diversity observed at day 60 in some patients.

V lost 1 base and J 8 bases, leaving 11 bases between the germline ends. Germline V gene lookup returns CDR1 SGHTA and CDR2 FQGNSA. The CDR3 is made up of 13 amino acids. Unique molecular identifiers were incorporated when the TCRbeta library was constructed. TCRdb re-called the PCR reads with MiXCR, one entry per CDR3 protein. This table holds 84,000 or so distinct CDR3 sequences, about 16% found once. Points on this clonotype: What it recognizes is unknown.

The rearrangement links TRBV7-2 to TRBJ1-1, with D maybe TRBD1 (5 bases). This receptor was taken from a male patient under 10 years old who had a stem cell transplant for acute lymphoblastic leukemia, so the T cells may come from the graft donor. The starting material was PBMCs, mostly from graft donor cells, obtained 180 days after TCRalphabeta/CD19-depleted stem cell transplant. The CDR3 here is CASSLVWQGEAFF. Written as DNA, the CDR3 is TGTGCCAGCAGCTTAGTTTGGCAGGGCGAAGCTTTCTTT. The full variable domain, with the rest looked up from reference TRBV7-2 and TRBJ1-1, is GAGVSQSPSNKVTEKGKDVELRCDPISGHTALYWYRQSLGQGLEFLIYFQGNSAPDKSGLPSDRFSAERTGGSVSTLTIQRTQQEDSAVYLCASSLVWQGEAFFGQGTRLTVV.